What follows is one T cell receptor (beta chain) and its context. The data were obtained in a study of control samples from healthy donors and cancer patients. This table comes from immunoSEQ multiplex PCR, and its TCRdb copy is limited to in-frame clones, with some not included. Of around 130,000 clones listed, approximately 90% are singletons. Sequenced material: blood. The receptor was derived from a young man in good health.

The CDR3 DNA follows: TGTGCCAGCAGTTTAAGAAGTGGTGAGCAGTTCTTC. Encoded protein: CASSLRSGEQFF. The genes are TRBV12-3 or TRBV12-4 and TRBJ2-1; no clear D gene. The CDR3 is 12 residues long. V shed 2 bases and J shed 9 bases, with 8 bases lying between them.